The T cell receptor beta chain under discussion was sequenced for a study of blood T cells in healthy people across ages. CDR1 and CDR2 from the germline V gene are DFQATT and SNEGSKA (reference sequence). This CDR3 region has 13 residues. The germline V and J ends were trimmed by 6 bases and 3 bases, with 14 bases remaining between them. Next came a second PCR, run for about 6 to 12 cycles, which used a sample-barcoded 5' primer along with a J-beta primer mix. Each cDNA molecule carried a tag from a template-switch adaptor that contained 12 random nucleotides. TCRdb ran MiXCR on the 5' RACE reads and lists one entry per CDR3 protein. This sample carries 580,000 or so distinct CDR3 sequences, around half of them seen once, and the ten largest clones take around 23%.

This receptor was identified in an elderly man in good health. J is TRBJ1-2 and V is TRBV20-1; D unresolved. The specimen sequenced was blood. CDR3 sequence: CSAPRGIDYGYTF. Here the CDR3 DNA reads TGCAGTGCCCCAAGAGGGATCGACTATGGCTACACCTTC.